This T cell receptor beta chain was identified in a study of OX40 agonist ivuxolimab in advanced cancers. Overall study context: Patients received ivuxolimab, an agonistic anti-OX40 (CD134) antibody. Three patients had partial responses: one hepatocellular carcinoma, two cutaneous melanoma. Study-wide results and limits: CD4+ and CD8+ blood T cells expanded clonally by week 6 at 0.1 to 3.0 mg/kg.

Measured with immunoSEQ multiplex PCR; TCRdb has only the in-frame clones, and not every one. Among about 33,000 clones listed, approximately 90% were seen once. Concerning this clone itself: The antigen remains unidentified.

The source is an adult with an advanced solid tumor such as melanoma, head and neck, liver or kidney cancer. The sample was CD4+ or CD8+ T cells sorted from blood, taken in a trial of the OX40 agonist ivuxolimab.

CDR3: CASSQTGQDLLGYTF. The CDR3 DNA reads TGTGCCAGCAGCCAAACGGGACAGGATCTTCTCGGCTACACCTTC. V usage is TRBV5-4 and J usage is TRBJ1-2; 8 bases are a match to TRBD1. Germline values: CDR1 SGHNT, CDR2 YYREEE (reference sequence). This CDR3 has 15 amino acids. Unmatched junction bases numbered 13, after V lost 4 bases and J lost 8 bases.